This T cell receptor beta chain was identified during a study of CD8+ T cells in alopecia areata. Study-wide background: Tofacitinib lasted 6 to 18 months, then 6 months off drug.

After isolation, RNA underwent reverse transcription to generate cDNA as the sequencing template. The assay was immunoSEQ multiplex PCR, and TCRdb's table has in-frame clones only and misses some. This sample carries roughly 190,000 clones, approximately 56% of them seen once, and the ten largest clones take approximately 3.3%. Notes on the study in general: Significant decreases in scalp clonality and expanded CD8+ clones followed tofacitinib treatment. Scalp sequencing also captures normal skin's resident alphabeta T cells. It was lesional scalp, especially alopecia totalis/universalis, that showed higher clonality than normal scalp.

J was trimmed by 7 bases and V by 0 bases; bases with no gene match: 9. The CDR3 is 14 amino acids. Germline values: CDR1 GTSNPN, CDR2 SVGIG (reference sequence). The treatment was: oral pan-JAK inhibitor, 5-10 mg twice daily. Concerning this clone: Antigen unknown.

This TCR derives from a human donor with alopecia areata. This specimen was CD4+ T cells sorted from blood, taken at week 4, from a patient treated with tofacitinib. The chain has TRBV30 and TRBJ2-7; 7 bases are shared with TRBD1. The DNA for the CDR3 is TGTGCCTGGAGTGTGCACAGGGGACGGTGGGAGCAGTACTTC. It translates to CAWSVHRGRWEQYF.